This record covers a single T cell receptor beta chain. The sample originates from a study of blood T cell repertoires in COVID-19. As processed by the authors: From reference gene primer amplification, estimates of nucleated cell counts were derived. Sequencing was performed with immunoSEQ multiplex PCR; in TCRdb, only in-frame clones are kept and a portion is missing. V, J and clone size were drawn from that table, and D and trimming were deduced from the DNA. The data hold some 220,000 clones, with over 70% observed a single time. Germline CDR1 is KGHSH and CDR2 is LQKENI. The V segment lost 0 bases and the J segment 4 bases; nucleotides outside the gene matches: 4. The CDR3 loop spans 16 amino acids.

The sequenced sample was peripheral blood. This receptor was taken from a woman in her 70s with acute or convalescent COVID-19. This chain connects TRBV18 to TRBJ2-7, with TRBD1 identical over 12 bases. The CDR3 reads CASSPPGTGGLYEQYF. DNA of the CDR3: TGTGCCAGCTCACCACCCGGGACAGGGGGCCTATACGAGCAGTACTTC.